A selection of T cell receptor beta chains follows, all from one sample in a study of response to subunit inactivated influenza vaccine. TCRdb re-called the RT-PCR reads through MiXCR, storing one row per CDR3 protein. The sample consists of hundreds of thousands of distinct CDR3 sequences, 10% to 12% of them appearing once. Another study also made use of these data, one on T cells expressing NK-cell markers.

Here the sequenced sample was PBMCs from blood, taken on the day of vaccination. These receptors all stem from a man aged 45-60 years who received an inactivated influenza vaccine. Both conserved end residues are part of each CDR3. Each record gives: clone size, J gene, CDR3 length, D gene, V gene, CDR3 protein, CDR3 DNA. D genes are given only for firm matches. Rows may omit the clone size; those that give it use once, few, many or a size class.

-	TRBJ1-5	13	TRBD1	TRBV19	CASRGQGTQPQHF	TGTGCCAGTAGGGGACAGGGTACTCAGCCCCAGCATTTT
few	TRBJ1-2	15	-	TRBV6-1	CASSEALRGARGYTF	TGTGCCAGCAGTGAAGCGCTTCGGGGGGCGCGGGGCTACACCTTC
few	TRBJ1-1	15	-	TRBV7-2	CASSPPQIRSTEAFF	TGTGCCAGCAGCCCACCCCAGATACGGAGCACTGAAGCTTTCTTT
-	TRBJ2-7	15	TRBD1	TRBV4-1	CASSQGGQGAYEQYF	TGCGCCAGCAGCCAAGGGGGACAGGGGGCCTACGAGCAGTACTTC
-	TRBJ2-5	13	-	TRBV27	CASSQWGEETQYF	TGTGCCAGCAGTCAGTGGGGAGAAGAGACCCAGTACTTC
many	TRBJ2-1	13	TRBD2	TRBV29-1	CTFRGRAWNEQFF	TGCACCTTTAGAGGGAGGGCATGGAATGAGCAGTTCTTC
few	TRBJ2-1	15	TRBD2	TRBV3-1	CASSTLAGGSGEQFF	TGTGCCAGCAGCACCCTAGCGGGGGGGTCCGGTGAGCAGTTCTTC
-	TRBJ2-7	14	-	TRBV18	CATARQAISYEQYF	TGTGCCACCGCCCGTCAGGCCATCTCCTACGAGCAGTACTTC
few	TRBJ1-2	14	TRBD1	TRBV20-1	CSAARGQGNYGYTF	TGCAGTGCTGCCCGAGGACAGGGGAACTATGGCTACACCTTC
-	TRBJ2-3	15	TRBD2	TRBV24-1	CATSDFAGGPDTQYF	TGTGCCACCAGTGATTTCGCGGGAGGTCCAGATACGCAGTATTTT
-	TRBJ2-1	17	TRBD2	TRBV4-1	CASSQPGGTSSYNEQFF	TGCGCCAGCAGCCAACCCGGCGGGACTAGCTCCTACAATGAGCAGTTCTTC
-	TRBJ2-1	15	TRBD1	TRBV5-1	CASSFGQGDYNEQFF	TGCGCCAGCAGCTTTGGCCAGGGGGATTACAATGAGCAGTTCTTC
many	TRBJ2-7	14	-	TRBV11-2	CASSLYQGSYEQYF	TGTGCCAGCAGCTTATACCAGGGGTCCTACGAGCAGTACTTC
-	TRBJ2-7	14	-	TRBV3-1	CASSFALASYEQYF	TGTGCCAGCAGCTTCGCTCTAGCAAGTTACGAGCAGTACTTC
-	TRBJ2-1	15	-	TRBV21-1	CASRVPECWGDEQFF	TGTGCCAGCAGGGTCCCCGAATGCTGGGGCGATGAGCAGTTCTTC
-	TRBJ2-1	12	-	TRBV6-5	CASGETYNEQFF	TGTGCCAGCGGGGAAACCTACAATGAGCAGTTCTTC
few	TRBJ1-1	16	-	TRBV6-2/TRBV6-3	CASSTGAWRGRTEAFF	TGTGCCAGCAGTACCGGGGCATGGCGGGGTCGCACTGAAGCTTTCTTT
many	TRBJ2-2	12	-	TRBV24-1	CATRAFTGELFF	TGTGCCACCAGGGCGTTCACCGGGGAGCTGTTTTTT
few	TRBJ2-1	16	TRBD2	TRBV5-1	CASSFPLADFYNEQFF	TGCGCCAGCAGCTTTCCTCTAGCGGACTTCTACAATGAGCAGTTCTTC
many	TRBJ2-1	12	-	TRBV7-9	CASSLGPVEQFF	TGTGCCAGCAGCTTAGGGCCAGTTGAGCAGTTCTTC
many	TRBJ2-5	13	TRBD1	TRBV7-2	CASSPRQGETQYF	TGTGCCAGCAGCCCCCGACAGGGAGAGACCCAGTACTTC
many	TRBJ1-2	15	TRBD1	TRBV5-1	CASSGGTDSNYGYTF	TGCGCCAGCAGCGGGGGGACAGATTCTAACTATGGCTACACCTTC